This T cell receptor beta chain was identified during a study of shared clonotypes between healthy human individuals. The J segment lost 2 bases and the V segment lost 5 bases, leaving 12 bases of the junction unmatched. The V gene's germline CDR1 is MNHEY and CDR2 SMNVEV (reference sequence). The CDR3 runs to 16 residues. Overall study results and limits: Relative to their counterparts shared across all four donors, non-shared clonotypes exhibited diminished generation probabilities.

Sequenced by immunoSEQ multiplex PCR; TCRdb stores in-frame clones only, minus some. This table holds hundreds of thousands of clones, around two thirds found once. A remark on this clone: The antigen remains undetermined.

What was sequenced was memory CD4+ T cells sorted from blood. Specified subset: CD45RA-negative fraction. The V call is TRBV27, the J call TRBJ2-7; the match to TRBD1 covers 7 bases. The origin of this receptor is a man aged 25 to 40 in good health. CDR3 amino acids: CASSPMTGTKAYEQYF. CDR3 bases: TGTGCCAGCAGTCCGATGACAGGGACAAAGGCCTACGAGCAGTACTTC.